Listed below are T cell receptor beta chains from one sample, sequenced in a study of CD8 T cells in ankylosing spondylitis. TCRdb itself ran the 5' RACE reads through MiXCR, one entry per CDR3 protein. The repertoire holds roughly 200,000 distinct CDR3 sequences, with around 13% as singletons. The sequencing input was blood, either unsorted or a sorted T cell fraction (not recorded which). The receptors stem from a male donor with ankylosing spondylitis or in good health (not recorded which). Each CDR3 is given with its conserved first and last residue. Fields, in order: D gene, J gene, clone size, V gene, CDR3 protein, CDR3 DNA. D genes are given only for firm matches. For some rows the clone size is stated as once, few or many, or as a class when expanded; others skip it.

NA | TRBJ2-7 | few | TRBV5-1 | CASSYTGGTVYEQYF | TGCGCCAGCAGCTATACCGGCGGGACAGTCTACGAGCAGTACTTC
NA | TRBJ2-3 | few | TRBV11-2 | CASSFQAGSTTDTQYF | TGTGCCAGCAGTTTCCAGGCGGGCTCCACCACAGATACGCAGTATTTT
NA | TRBJ2-7 | few | TRBV29-1 | CSVEDSGTGPEQYF | TGCAGCGTTGAAGACTCTGGGACCGGACCCGAGCAGTACTTC
TRBD2 | TRBJ2-1 | few | TRBV27 | CASSPRTSGTYNEQFF | TGTGCCAGCAGTCCGCGGACTAGCGGGACCTACAATGAGCAGTTCTTC
NA | TRBJ2-7 | NA | TRBV12-3/TRBV12-4 | CASSLGSGVEQYF | TGTGCCAGCAGTTTAGGGTCGGGAGTCGAGCAGTACTTC
NA | TRBJ1-1 | few | TRBV30 | CAWSVTSMGTEAFF | TGTGCCTGGAGTGTAACATCCATGGGCACTGAAGCTTTCTTT
TRBD1 | TRBJ2-5 | few | TRBV6-1 | CASSNRDRVGQETQYF | TGTGCCAGCAGCAACCGGGACAGGGTCGGTCAAGAGACCCAGTACTTC
NA | TRBJ2-3 | few | TRBV7-9 | CASTPGHGYTDTQYF | TGTGCCAGCACCCCGGGACACGGATACACAGATACGCAGTATTTT
NA | TRBJ1-2 | NA | TRBV6-1 | CASSPGQRFNYGYTF | TGTGCCAGCAGTCCCGGACAGCGCTTTAACTATGGCTACACCTTC
NA | TRBJ2-6 | NA | TRBV15 | CATSRVGATGANVLTF | TGTGCCACCAGCAGAGTCGGGGCGACGGGGGCCAACGTCCTGACTTTC
NA | TRBJ1-1 | NA | TRBV7-9 | CASSFEEADTEAFF | TGTGCCAGCAGCTTTGAAGAGGCCGACACTGAAGCTTTCTTT
NA | TRBJ2-2 | many | TRBV30 | CAWTGPTGELFF | TGTGCCTGGACAGGGCCCACCGGGGAGCTGTTTTTT
NA | TRBJ1-1 | few | TRBV19 | CASSIEGSWTEAFF | TGTGCCAGTAGTATAGAGGGGTCGTGGACTGAAGCTTTCTTT
NA | TRBJ2-1 | NA | TRBV6-1 | CASSPTGALAYNEQFF | TGTGCCAGCAGTCCGACAGGCGCCCTTGCCTACAATGAGCAGTTCTTC
TRBD2 | TRBJ2-1 | few | TRBV13 | CASSLRASGYNEQFF | TGTGCCAGCAGCCTAAGGGCTAGCGGTTACAATGAGCAGTTCTTC
NA | TRBJ1-1 | many | TRBV15 | CATSRDWTGLNTEAFF | TGTGCCACCAGCAGAGACTGGACGGGTCTGAACACTGAAGCTTTCTTT